This entry lists 23 T cell receptor beta chains sequenced from one sample in a study of blood T cell repertoires in COVID-19. Some clones are missing from TCRdb's copy, which holds only in-frame ones; the method was immunoSEQ multiplex PCR. Among about 230,000 clones, roughly 80% were seen once, and the ten largest hold approximately 2.6%. The sequenced sample was peripheral blood. Receptors were obtained from a woman between 65 and 79 years old with active or convalescent COVID-19.

CDR3 in DNA: TGTGCCAGCAGCAACAGGGGAACTAATGAAAAACTGTTTTTT. Translating gives CASSNRGTNEKLFF. The chain uses TRBV3-1 (or the pseudogene TRBV3-2) and TRBJ1-4; the match to TRBD1 covers 7 bases. The length of the CDR3 is 14 residues. The J segment lost 1 base and the V segment lost 5 bases, leaving 1 base of the junction unmatched. CDR1 and CDR2 from the germline V gene are LGHDT and YNNKEL (reference sequence).

The gene calls are TRBV6-5 and TRBJ1-1; the D gene is possibly TRBD1 (5 bases). With 2 bases removed from V and 5 bases from J, the gap between germline ends came to 12 bases. Germline V gene data show CDR1 as MNHEY and CDR2 as SVGAGI. This CDR3 is 14 amino acids long. The CDR3 bases are TGTGCCAGCAGTTACGACTCCGGGGGGACTGAAGCTTTCTTT. It codes for CASSYDSGGTEAFF.

This clone has just one count. V and J are TRBV14 and TRBJ1-1; tentatively, D is TRBD1 (6 bases). The CDR3 loop spans 12 amino acids. Germline V lookup: CDR1 SGHDN, CDR2 FVKESK. The V end lost 4 bases, the J end lost 5 bases, and 8 bases lay between the germline ends. The CDR3 DNA reads TGTGCCAGCAGCCGGACAGTGACTGAAGCTTTCTTT. Encoded protein: CASSRTVTEAFF.

This chain uses TRBV12-3 or TRBV12-4 with TRBJ2-5; no firm D call. The CDR3 covers 12 residues. Trimming took off 6 bases at V and 5 bases at J, with 10 bases between the two ends. DNA of the CDR3: TGTGCCAGCAGCTCAGTCGGGGAGACCCAGTACTTC. Translation gives CASSSVGETQYF.

This chain links TRBV4-3 with TRBJ1-2; D is ambiguous. Germline V gives CDR1 LGHNA, CDR2 YSLEER. The V end was cut by 1 base, the J end by 5 bases, with 11 bases between. This CDR3 has 14 residues. The CDR3 here is CASSQGHGYYGYTF. The CDR3 DNA sequence: TGCGCCAGCAGCCAAGGACACGGATATTATGGCTACACCTTC.

The rearrangement joins TRBV13 to TRBJ2-5; D remains ambiguous. The CDR3 consists of 16 residues. Between the trimmed V and J ends, which lost 5 bases and 7 bases, there was a span of 23 bases. Per the germline V gene, CDR1 is PRHDT and CDR2 is FYEKMQ (reference sequence). CDR3 nucleotide sequence: TGTGCCAGCAGCGCGCGTAGTGGCCCGTCCTCAGGGACCCAGTACTTC. Residues: CASSARSGPSSGTQYF.

V gene TRBV3-1 (or the pseudogene TRBV3-2) combines with J gene TRBJ1-4; 7 bases fit TRBD1. The CDR3 extends over 15 amino acids. CDR1 is LGHDT, CDR2 YNNKEL, per germline (reference sequence). With 0 bases clipped from V and 8 bases from J, the junction kept 6 bases outside the gene matches. The CDR3 region is CASSQEGTVREKLFF. The CDR3 DNA reads as TGTGCCAGCAGCCAAGAAGGGACAGTACGGGAAAAACTGTTTTTT.

The rearrangement joins TRBV29-1 to TRBJ2-3; TRBD2 matches 12 bases. After removal of 4 bases from V and 10 bases from J, the junction contained 3 bases not matched to a gene. The CDR3 is made up of 12 amino acids. CDR1 is SQVTM and CDR2 is ANQGSEA in the germline V gene. In DNA form, the CDR3 reads TGCAGCGTTGGGGCTAGCGGGAGGGCGCAGTATTTT. Translating it yields CSVGASGRAQYF.

The gene calls are TRBV28 and TRBJ2-3, with 9 bases that match TRBD2. The germline CDR1 and CDR2 sequences are MDHEN and SYDVKM. The CDR3 has 13 residues. The J segment lost 3 bases and the V segment lost 7 bases, leaving 2 bases of the junction unmatched. The CDR3 DNA reads TGTGCCAGCACGACTAGCGGAACAGATACGCAGTATTTT. Protein product: CASTTSGTDTQYF.

The chain combines TRBV2 with TRBJ1-6; D not resolved. The CDR3 has 15 amino acids. Trimming stripped 0 bases from V and 8 bases from J, with 11 bases between. Germline CDR1 SNHLY, CDR2 FYNNEI. The CDR3 loop is CASSEARITYSPLHF. CDR3 DNA: TGTGCCAGCAGTGAAGCGCGGATAACTTATTCACCCCTCCACTTT.

This clone was found a few times. The chain uses TRBV21-1 and TRBJ1-2. TRBV21-1 is described as a pseudogene. The CDR3 loop spans 16 amino acids. This chain's CDR3 is CASSNEVLRPNYGYTF. DNA for the CDR3: TGTGCCAGCAGCAATGAGGTGTTAAGGCCTAACTATGGCTACACCTTC.

The genes are TRBV5-1 and TRBJ1-1, with D hard to call. Germline V gives CDR1 SGHRS, CDR2 YFSETQ. V was trimmed by 5 bases and J by 5 bases, leaving 16 bases between them. The CDR3 has 14 amino acids. DNA for the CDR3: TGCGCCAGCAGATTCCGGACCCCGGGGACTGAAGCTTTCTTT. Its translation is CASRFRTPGTEAFF.

V gene TRBV12-3 or TRBV12-4 combines with J gene TRBJ2-7, with 8 nucleotides matching TRBD1. The CDR3 has 12 amino acids. Germline trimming cut 5 bases from V and 6 bases from J; bases unmatched to any gene: 3. The DNA for the CDR3 is TGTGCCAGCAGTCTACAGGGGGTCGAGCAGTACTTC. The encoded protein is CASSLQGVEQYF.

The chain is built from TRBV5-1 and TRBJ2-5; TRBD1 is a possible D gene (6 bases). This CDR3 is 14 amino acids long. Germline CDR1 reads SGHRS; CDR2 reads YFSETQ. V was shortened by 5 bases and J by 5 bases, with 16 bases between the two germline ends. CDR3 amino acids: CASSFRTVVETQYF. CDR3 nucleotides: TGCGCCAGCAGTTTTCGGACAGTTGTGGAGACCCAGTACTTC.

V is TRBV5-4 and J is TRBJ1-1; TRBD1 aligns across 7 bases. The trim removed 1 base at V and 3 bases at J, leaving 12 bases unmatched. This CDR3 spans 17 amino acids. From germline, CDR1 is SGHNT and CDR2 YYREEE (reference sequence). For the CDR3, the DNA is TGTGCCAGCAGCTTGCGGAGAGGACAGGCAGGGGACACTGAAGCTTTCTTT. Protein: CASSLRRGQAGDTEAFF.

The CDR3 region has the DNA TGTGCCAGCACCTTCGGGACAGGGGGCGATCAGCCCCAGCATTTT. It specifies CASTFGTGGDQPQHF. The chain is built from TRBV2 and TRBJ1-5, with 12 bases fitting TRBD1. The CDR3 loop spans 15 amino acids. Looked up from germline, CDR1 is SNHLY and CDR2 is FYNNEI. Trimming cost V 7 bases and J 5 bases; bases outside gene matches: 6.

This clone was seen just once. This chain joins TRBV28 and TRBJ2-3; D might be TRBD2 (5 bases). The CDR3 contains 13 residues. Germline V gene sequence: CDR1 MDHEN, CDR2 SYDVKM. V was pared by 4 bases and J by 5 bases, with 10 bases between. In nucleotides, the CDR3 is TGTGCCAGCAGTTGGACTGCCGGAGATACGCAGTATTTT. Protein: CASSWTAGDTQYF.

This clone was observed once. J is TRBJ1-1 and V is TRBV6-6; 8 nucleotides match TRBD1. The CDR3 has 15 amino acids. CDR1 is MNHNY and CDR2 is SVGAGI in the germline V gene (reference sequence). Unmatched junction bases numbered 3, after V lost 2 bases and J lost 1 base. CDR3 coding DNA: TGTGCCAGCAGTTACACGGGGACAGGGAACACTGAAGCTTTCTTT. This sequence encodes CASSYTGTGNTEAFF.

The chain has TRBV6-5 and TRBJ1-4; 7 nucleotides agree with TRBD1. The V gene's germline CDR1 is MNHEY and CDR2 SVGAGI. The CDR3 extends over 14 amino acids. Losses at the gene ends were 1 base for V and 6 bases for J; bases not matched to a gene: 2. CDR3 residues: CASSYFRGDEKLFF. CDR3 coding DNA: TGTGCCAGCAGTTACTTCAGGGGGGATGAAAAACTGTTTTTT.

The chain has TRBV3-1 (or the pseudogene TRBV3-2) and TRBJ2-2, with 8 bases that match TRBD2. V lost 4 bases, J lost 2 bases, and 3 bases stayed unmatched. The CDR3 sequence is 15 residues long. Germline V CDR1 and CDR2: LGHDT, YNNKEL (reference sequence). The CDR3 DNA reads TGTGCCAGCAGCCCGGGGGGGGATAACACCGGGGAGCTGTTTTTT. Protein sequence: CASSPGGDNTGELFF.

J is TRBJ2-1 and V is TRBV12-3 or TRBV12-4; no firm D call. The CDR3 loop spans 12 amino acids. Trimming shortened V by 4 bases and J by 4 bases, and 5 bases separated the two germline ends. The CDR3 sequence: CASSSQYNEQFF. In DNA form, the CDR3 reads TGTGCCAGCAGTTCACAATACAATGAGCAGTTCTTC.

The chain uses TRBV30 and TRBJ1-6, with D possibly TRBD1 on 6 matching bases. Germline V gene lookup returns CDR1 GTSNPN and CDR2 SVGIG (reference sequence). The CDR3 length is 15 residues. The germline V and J ends were trimmed by 5 bases and 9 bases, with 20 bases remaining between them. The CDR3 DNA is TGTGCCTGGGGGACTTGGGGGCCCGGGGTTTCACCCCTCCACTTT. It codes for CAWGTWGPGVSPLHF. The whole variable domain, remainder taken from reference TRBV30 and TRBJ1-6, is SQTIHQWPATLVQPVGSPLSLECTVEGTSNPNLYWYRQAAGRGLQLLFYSVGIGQISSEVPQNLSASRPQDRQFILSSKKLLLSDSGFYLCAWGTWGPGVSPLHFGNGTRLTVT.

This chain joins TRBV5-6 and TRBJ2-3, with D possibly being TRBD1 (6 bases). Trimming took 4 bases from V and 2 from J, leaving 11 bases between them. The germline gives CDR1 SGHDT, CDR2 YYEEEE. This CDR3 comprises 14 residues. CDR3 loop: CASSVTGDTDTQYF. The DNA of the CDR3 is TGTGCCAGCAGCGTGACAGGAGACACAGATACGCAGTATTTT.